Listed below are T cell receptor beta chains from one sample, sequenced in a study of CD8 T cells in Susac syndrome. TCRdb reprocessed the immunoSEQ multiplex PCR reads via MiXCR and lists one record per CDR3 protein. The sample carries 200,000 or so distinct CDR3 sequences, around 90% recorded once. The source material was CD8+ T cells from PBMCs. The source is a human donor with multiple sclerosis. CDR3s leave out the opening cysteine and the closing phenylalanine or tryptophan.

v_call,cdr3_length,j_call,cdr3_aa
TRBV27,12,TRBJ2-5,ASSLNLGQETQY
TRBV7-9,13,TRBJ1-1,ASSLIEGIATEAF
TRBV20-1,16,TRBJ2-3,RCARVGWQASGPDTQY
TRBV4-1,13,TRBJ2-5,ASSLRPGASETQY
TRBV9,13,TRBJ2-7,ASSVASSGSDEQY
TRBV5-1,17,TRBJ1-5,ASSVRTGGNAFGYQPQH
TRBV7-2,16,TRBJ2-1,ASSLFPIAGGPSNEQF
TRBV19,12,TRBJ1-2,ASSIIGRGQGYT
TRBV5-4,12,TRBJ2-7,ASSLEGAFYEQY
TRBV13,12,TRBJ2-5,ASSLSRGGETQY
TRBV6-5,11,TRBJ2-1,ASSPLSTAEQF
TRBV15,15,TRBJ2-1,ATSREREALGDNEQF
TRBV19,15,TRBJ2-1,ASSIGTSGIAVNEQF
TRBV7-9,11,TRBJ1-1,ASSSQVNTEAF
TRBV5-1,15,TRBJ2-1,ASSWGGQGEIYNEQF
TRBV14,11,TRBJ2-2,ASSNLNTGELF
TRBV4-1,13,TRBJ1-2,ASSQLTGGTIGYT
TRBV7-9,15,TRBJ1-1,ASSPPQGDAEGTEAF
TRBV20-1,17,TRBJ2-7,SARDQDGGTGSSLYEQY
TRBV27,13,TRBJ2-7,ASSLFGSPSYEQY
TRBV9,9,TRBJ1-4,ASSPPKVLF
TRBV13,13,TRBJ2-6,ASSGLGSGANVLT
TRBV27,12,TRBJ1-2,ASSSHRDGYGYT
TRBV12-3/TRBV12-4,12,TRBJ2-7,ASSLGDRAYEQY
TRBV24-1,14,TRBJ2-5,ATSEGGARYQETQY
TRBV10-3,10,TRBJ2-5,AIGDIQETQY
TRBV19,13,TRBJ2-1,ASSIAGGSGNEQF
TRBV7-2,13,TRBJ2-5,ASSLRIETWETQY
TRBV4-1,13,TRBJ1-2,ASSQDIRIDYGYT
TRBV5-6,11,TRBJ1-1,ASSQIMNTEAF
TRBV12-3/TRBV12-4,10,TRBJ1-1,ASSFTRSEAF
TRBV5-4,11,TRBJ2-7,ASSLKSSYEQY
TRBV12-3/TRBV12-4,12,TRBJ2-1,ASRRASEYNEQF
TRBV3-1,13,TRBJ2-3,ASSHTPSLGDTQY
TRBV15,10,TRBJ1-1,ATSRDQVVAF
TRBV11-3,16,TRBJ2-1,ASSPRPGLAGEGNEQF
TRBV19,11,TRBJ1-3,ASSPHSGNTIY
TRBV19,13,TRBJ2-7,ASSIFGAPMGEQY
TRBV27,12,TRBJ2-2,ASSWGTNTGELF
TRBV27,11,TRBJ2-3,ASSRVWEDTQY